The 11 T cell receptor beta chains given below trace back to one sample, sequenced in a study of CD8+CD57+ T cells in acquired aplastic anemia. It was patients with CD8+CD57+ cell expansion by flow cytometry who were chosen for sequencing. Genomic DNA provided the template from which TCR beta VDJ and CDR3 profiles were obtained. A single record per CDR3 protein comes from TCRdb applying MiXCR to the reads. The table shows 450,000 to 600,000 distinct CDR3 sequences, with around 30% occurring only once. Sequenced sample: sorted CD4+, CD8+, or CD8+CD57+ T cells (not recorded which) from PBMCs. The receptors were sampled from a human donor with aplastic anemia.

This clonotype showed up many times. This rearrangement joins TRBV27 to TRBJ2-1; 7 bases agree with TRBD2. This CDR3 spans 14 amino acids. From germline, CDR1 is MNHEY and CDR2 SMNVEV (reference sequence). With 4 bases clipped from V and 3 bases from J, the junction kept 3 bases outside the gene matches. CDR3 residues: CASSWTRRYNEQFF. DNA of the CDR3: TGTGCCAGCAGTTGGACTAGGCGCTACAATGAGCAGTTCTTC.

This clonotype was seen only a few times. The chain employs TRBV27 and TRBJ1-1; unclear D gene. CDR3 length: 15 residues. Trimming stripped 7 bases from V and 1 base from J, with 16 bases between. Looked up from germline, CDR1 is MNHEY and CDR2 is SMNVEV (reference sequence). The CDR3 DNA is TGTGCCAGCACCGACCTGACCAACTGGAACACTGAAGCTTTCTTT. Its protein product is CASTDLTNWNTEAFF.

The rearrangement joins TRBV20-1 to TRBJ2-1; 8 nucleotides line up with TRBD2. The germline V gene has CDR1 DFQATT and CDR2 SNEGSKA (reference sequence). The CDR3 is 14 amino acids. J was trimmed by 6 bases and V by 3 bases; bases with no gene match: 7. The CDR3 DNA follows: TGCAGTGCTAGGCAGCGGGAGCTTGGCAATGAGCAGTTCTTC. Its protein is CSARQRELGNEQFF.

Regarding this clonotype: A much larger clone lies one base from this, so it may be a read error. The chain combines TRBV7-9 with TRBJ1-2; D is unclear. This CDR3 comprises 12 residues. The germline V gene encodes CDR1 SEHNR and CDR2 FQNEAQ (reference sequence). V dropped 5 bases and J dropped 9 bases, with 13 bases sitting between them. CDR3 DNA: TGTGCCAGCAGCATGGAGGCGTCGAGCTACACCTTC. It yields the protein CASSMEASSYTF.

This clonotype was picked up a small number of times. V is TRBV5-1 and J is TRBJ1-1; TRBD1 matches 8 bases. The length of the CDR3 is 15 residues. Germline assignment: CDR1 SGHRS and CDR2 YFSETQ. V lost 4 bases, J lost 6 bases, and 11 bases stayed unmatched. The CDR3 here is CASSQEQGGVAEAFF. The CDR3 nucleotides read TGCGCCAGCAGCCAGGAACAGGGGGGTGTCGCTGAAGCTTTCTTT.

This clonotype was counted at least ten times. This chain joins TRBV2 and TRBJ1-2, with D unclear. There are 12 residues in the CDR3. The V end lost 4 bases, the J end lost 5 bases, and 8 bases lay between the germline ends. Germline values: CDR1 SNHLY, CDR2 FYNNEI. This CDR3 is CASSVVAYGYTF. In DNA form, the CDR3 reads TGTGCCAGCAGTGTTGTAGCGTATGGCTACACCTTC.

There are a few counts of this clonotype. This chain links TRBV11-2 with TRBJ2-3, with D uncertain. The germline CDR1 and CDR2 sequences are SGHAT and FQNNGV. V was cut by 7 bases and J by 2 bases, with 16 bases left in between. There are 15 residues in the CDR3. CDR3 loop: CASTRRSTHTDTQYF. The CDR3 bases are TGTGCCAGCACCCGACGGTCCACACACACAGATACGCAGTATTTT.

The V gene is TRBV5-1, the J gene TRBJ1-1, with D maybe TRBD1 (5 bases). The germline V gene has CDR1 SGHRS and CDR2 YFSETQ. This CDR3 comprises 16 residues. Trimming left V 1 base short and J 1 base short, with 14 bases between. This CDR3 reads CASSLSAGFGNTEAFF. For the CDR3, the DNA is TGCGCCAGCAGCTTGTCGGCAGGGTTTGGGAACACTGAAGCTTTCTTT.

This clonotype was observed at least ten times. CDR3 region: CSAGQQTQPQHF. CDR3 sequence (DNA): TGCAGTGCTGGACAGCAAACTCAGCCCCAGCATTTT. The rearrangement joins TRBV20-1 to TRBJ1-5; D is possibly TRBD1 (6 bases). Trimming stripped 5 bases from V and 6 bases from J, with 11 bases between. Per the germline V gene, CDR1 is DFQATT and CDR2 is SNEGSKA (reference sequence). This CDR3 has 12 amino acids.

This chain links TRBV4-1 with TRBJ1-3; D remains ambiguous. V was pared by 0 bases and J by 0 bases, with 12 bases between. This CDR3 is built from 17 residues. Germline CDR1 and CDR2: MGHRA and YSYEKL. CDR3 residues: CASSQDRRAPSGNTIYF. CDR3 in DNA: TGCGCCAGCAGCCAAGATCGTAGGGCACCCTCTGGAAACACCATATATTTT.

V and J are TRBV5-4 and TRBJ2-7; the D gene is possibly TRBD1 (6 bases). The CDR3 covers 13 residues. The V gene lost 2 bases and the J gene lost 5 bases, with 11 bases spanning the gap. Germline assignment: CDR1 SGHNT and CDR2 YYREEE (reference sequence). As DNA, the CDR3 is TGTGCCAGCAGCTTCACAGGGTCGGACGAGCAGTACTTC. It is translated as CASSFTGSDEQYF. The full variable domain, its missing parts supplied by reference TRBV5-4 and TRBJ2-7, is ETGVTQSPTHLIKTRGQQVTLRCSSQSGHNTVSWYQQALGQGPQFIFQYYREEENGRGNFPPRFSGLQFPNYSSELNVNALELDDSALYLCASSFTGSDEQYFGPGTRLTVT.